These 11 T cell receptor beta chains were all obtained from the same sample, sequenced in a study of cytotoxic CD8 clonotypes in ibrutinib-treated CLL (TCRdb year 2021). The method was the immunoSEQ multiplex PCR assay. The source is immuneACCESS, and TCRdb retained only in-frame sequences with V and J called. Part of the clones is not carried over; for the studies checked, unresolved V genes explain less than half of this, and the remainder is unexplained. The sample records about 300,000 clones, about 72% of which are singletons. Clones ranked in the top ten supply about 5.3% of the sample. Read against the paper, the sample's time point label means: progressive disease on ibrutinib. Source: PBMCs, taken at disease progression, from a patient treated with ibrutinib. The receptors were sampled from a human donor with chronic lymphocytic leukemia.

In DNA form, the CDR3 reads TGCGCCAGCAGCCTGGAGGTGGGAGTGGCCTACAATGAGCAGTTCTTC. Protein product: CASSLEVGVAYNEQFF. The chain is built from TRBV5-1 and TRBJ2-1, with D tentatively TRBD2 (5 bases). The germline V gene encodes CDR1 SGHRS and CDR2 YFSETQ. Trimming removed 4 bases at V and 2 bases at J, with 16 bases between. This CDR3 has 16 residues.

The V gene is TRBV19, the J gene TRBJ2-7; maybe TRBD2 (5 bases). Trimming pared 4 bases from V and 3 bases from J, leaving 16 bases between. This CDR3 has 15 amino acids. The germline V gene encodes CDR1 LNHDA and CDR2 SQIVND (reference sequence). This CDR3 is CASSTEEGYGYEQYF. CDR3 in DNA: TGTGCCAGTAGTACCGAAGAGGGCTACGGCTACGAGCAGTACTTC.

The rearrangement joins TRBV5-6 to TRBJ1-2, with 8 bases fitting TRBD1. From germline, CDR1 is SGHDT and CDR2 YYEEEE. The trim removed 1 base at V and 5 bases at J, leaving 10 bases unmatched. The CDR3 is made up of 16 amino acids. The CDR3 bases are TGTGCCAGCAGCTTGATGACAGGGGATTATGAGTATGGCTACACCTTC. It yields the protein CASSLMTGDYEYGYTF.

This clone was observed a few times. The chain links TRBV28 to TRBJ2-1, with 7 bases fitting TRBD1. The CDR3 has 15 residues. Germline V lookup: CDR1 MDHEN, CDR2 SYDVKM. V lost 6 bases, J lost 4 bases, and 9 bases stayed unmatched. Here the CDR3 reads CASSPWTGGYNEQFF. CDR3 nucleotides: TGTGCCAGCAGCCCATGGACAGGTGGATACAATGAGCAGTTCTTC. Based on the CDR3 plus reference TRBV28 and TRBJ2-1, the full variable domain is DVKVTQSSRYLVKRTGEKVFLECVQDMDHENMFWYRQDPGLGLRLIYFSYDVKMKEKGDIPEGYSVSREKKERFSLILESASTNQTSMYLCASSPWTGGYNEQFFGPGTRLTVL.

V gene TRBV29-1 combines with J gene TRBJ2-1; D is possibly TRBD1 or TRBD2 (5 bases each). The germline CDR1 and CDR2 sequences are SQVTM and ANQGSEA. Trimming removed 7 bases at V and 4 bases at J, with 11 bases between. This CDR3 is built from 12 residues. CDR3 region: CSGGTRYNEQFF. CDR3 nucleotide sequence: TGCAGCGGGGGGACGAGGTACAATGAGCAGTTCTTC.

This clone was detected only once. The gene calls are TRBV6-5 and TRBJ2-5; D perhaps matches TRBD1 (5 bases). The CDR3 runs 15 residues. V was pared by 0 bases and J by 2 bases, with 10 bases between. Germline values: CDR1 MNHEY, CDR2 SVGAGI. CDR3 sequence reads: CASSYSPGQQETQYF. Written as DNA, the CDR3 is TGTGCCAGCAGTTACTCGCCAGGACAACAAGAGACCCAGTACTTC.

V and J are TRBV20-1 and TRBJ1-2; D gene unclear. The CDR3 is made up of 11 amino acids. Trimming pared 7 bases from V and 5 bases from J, leaving 11 bases between. Looked up from germline, CDR1 is DFQATT and CDR2 is SNEGSKA (reference sequence). CDR3 protein: CSGQTAYGYTF. DNA of the CDR3: TGCAGTGGGCAGACGGCGTATGGCTACACCTTC.

CDR3 loop: CASSAPGWLKEAYEQYF. The CDR3 nucleotides are TGTGCCAGCAGTGCGCCGGGGTGGCTCAAGGAGGCCTACGAGCAGTACTTC. V gene TRBV2 combines with J gene TRBJ2-7, with D perhaps matching TRBD2 (5 bases). There are 17 residues in the CDR3. Germline V gives CDR1 SNHLY, CDR2 FYNNEI. Trimming took off 4 bases at V and 2 bases at J, with 21 bases between the two ends.

This chain uses TRBV10-3 with TRBJ2-2; 11 bases agree with TRBD2. CDR1 and CDR2 from the germline V gene are ENHRY and SYGVKD. This CDR3 has 17 amino acids. The V and J ends lost 6 bases and 1 base, in that order; junction bases with no gene match: 7. The CDR3 sequence is CAIRPGLADMNTGELFF. Here the CDR3 DNA reads TGTGCCATCAGACCGGGACTAGCGGATATGAACACCGGGGAGCTGTTTTTT.

This clone was found once. This rearrangement joins TRBV28 to TRBJ2-5; D is ambiguous. The germline V gene has CDR1 MDHEN and CDR2 SYDVKM. The CDR3 is 13 residues long. V was trimmed by 6 bases and J by 1 base, leaving 9 bases between them. CDR3 region: CASSRNPQETQYF. In nucleotides, the CDR3 is TGTGCCAGCAGCCGAAACCCCCAAGAGACCCAGTACTTC.

The chain carries TRBV6-1 and TRBJ1-4, with 7 positions matching TRBD1. The CDR3 extends over 14 amino acids. With V trimmed by 5 bases and J by 3 bases, 3 bases remained unmatched. Germline V lookup: CDR1 MNHNS, CDR2 SASEGT. The chain's CDR3 is CASSPQGANEKLFF. The CDR3, as DNA: TGTGCCAGCAGTCCCCAGGGGGCTAATGAAAAACTGTTTTTT.